A selection of T cell receptor beta chains follows, all from one sample in a study of cytomegalovirus exposure and HLA in healthy donors. Measured with immunoSEQ multiplex PCR; TCRdb has only the in-frame clones, and not every one. Of about 140,000 clones in the sample, just under 85% were seen once. The source material was PBMCs. Every receptor here comes from a man under 40 in good health and CMV-seropositive. The CDR3 runs from the conserved cysteine through the conserved F or W. A D gene is named only where the DNA matches it firmly. Expanded clones get a size class; other rows say once, few or many, or leave the size out.

TRBV2	-	TRBD2	TRBJ2-1	CAREAPPTSGGPNEQFF	TGTGCCAGGGAGGCACCCCCTACTAGCGGGGGGCCGAATGAGCAGTTCTTC
TRBV7-9	once	-	TRBJ1-1	CASSPQAREAFF	TGTGCCAGCAGCCCCCAGGCCCGGGAAGCTTTCTTT
TRBV5-5	-	-	TRBJ1-5	CASSLEEFSNQPQHF	TGTGCCAGCAGCTTGGAGGAGTTTAGCAATCAGCCCCAGCATTTT
TRBV30	-	-	TRBJ1-4	CAAHLAEKLFF	TGTGCCGCACACCTAGCTGAAAAACTGTTTTTT
TRBV14	-	-	TRBJ1-1	CASSQAQNTEAFF	TGTGCCAGCAGCCAAGCCCAGAACACTGAAGCTTTCTTT
TRBV7-3	-	TRBD2	TRBJ2-7	CASSSGGGYEQYF	TGTGCCAGCAGCTCCGGGGGGGGCTACGAGCAGTACTTC
TRBV4-2	-	TRBD1	TRBJ2-6	CASSQGQGARGANVLTF	TGTGCCAGCAGCCAAGGACAGGGGGCGAGAGGGGCCAACGTCCTGACTTTC
TRBV6-5	once	-	TRBJ1-5	CASSRQGGQPQHF	TGTGCCAGCAGTAGGCAGGGAGGTCAGCCCCAGCATTTT
TRBV28	few	-	TRBJ1-5	CASSLSVQPQHF	TGTGCCAGCAGTTTGTCGGTTCAGCCCCAGCATTTT
TRBV19	-	TRBD2	TRBJ2-7	CASSITSGSPYEQYF	TGTGCCAGTAGTATAACTAGCGGGAGTCCCTACGAGCAGTACTTC
TRBV28	-	-	TRBJ1-5	CASSRQGSPNQPQHF	TGTGCCAGCAGTAGGCAGGGGTCCCCCAATCAGCCCCAGCATTTT
TRBV7-8	once	TRBD1	TRBJ2-3	CASSIRARTGLSTDTQYF	TGTGCCAGCAGCATTAGGGCCCGGACAGGGCTGAGCACAGATACGCAGTATTTT
TRBV5-1	few	-	TRBJ1-1	CASSLDRLEAFF	TGCGCCAGCAGCTTGGATCGACTCGAAGCTTTCTTT
TRBV11-2	once	-	TRBJ2-7	CASSLQDISYEQYF	TGTGCCAGCAGCTTACAGGACATTTCCTACGAGCAGTACTTC
TRBV5-1	-	TRBD1	TRBJ2-1	CASSPGQHNEQFF	TGCGCCAGCAGCCCGGGACAGCACAATGAGCAGTTCTTC
TRBV6-6	-	TRBD1	TRBJ2-7	CASSYGTGAYEQYF	TGTGCCAGCAGTTACGGGACAGGGGCCTACGAGCAGTACTTC
TRBV6-6	-	TRBD1	TRBJ1-1	CASSVGQGMSAFF	TGTGCCAGCAGTGTTGGACAGGGGATGTCTGCTTTCTTT
TRBV7-9	-	-	TRBJ2-3	CASSLVSDTQYF	TGTGCCAGCAGCTTAGTATCAGATACGCAGTATTTT
TRBV27	-	TRBD1	TRBJ1-1	CASSLFGLRTGDMNTEAFF	TGTGCCAGCAGTTTATTCGGTCTTCGGACAGGGGACATGAACACTGAAGCTTTCTTT
TRBV27	-	TRBD1	TRBJ2-7	CASSLRWDSPYEQYF	TGTGCCAGCAGTTTGAGGTGGGACAGCCCTTACGAGCAGTACTTC
TRBV6-5	-	-	TRBJ1-5	CASSYSGNVRPQHF	TGTGCCAGCAGTTATTCCGGGAACGTCCGACCCCAGCATTTT
TRBV7-9	-	-	TRBJ2-7	CASSPGGYLYEQYF	TGTGCCAGCAGTCCCGGGGGATACCTCTACGAGCAGTACTTC
TRBV5-1	-	-	TRBJ2-7	CASSLVEGTYEQYF	TGCGCCAGCAGCTTGGTGGAGGGGACCTACGAGCAGTACTTC
TRBV27	-	-	TRBJ2-7	CASTSSSGEFYHEQYF	TGTGCCAGCACCTCATCCTCCGGGGAATTCTATCACGAGCAGTACTTC
TRBV6-5	-	-	TRBJ1-4	CASSDATQREKLFF	TGTGCCAGCAGCGATGCAACCCAGAGGGAAAAACTGTTTTTT
TRBV11-3	once	TRBD1	TRBJ1-2	CASSFRQGADYGYTF	TGTGCCAGCAGCTTTAGACAGGGGGCTGACTATGGCTACACCTTC
TRBV9	-	-	TRBJ2-7	CASSPRGTLDYEQYF	TGTGCCAGCAGCCCCAGAGGGACTCTCGACTACGAGCAGTACTTC
TRBV5-1	-	-	TRBJ2-5	CASRPLTEQETQYF	TGCGCCAGCAGGCCTCTGACGGAGCAAGAGACCCAGTACTTC
TRBV2	-	-	TRBJ1-5	CASSDSDSNQPQHF	TGTGCCAGCAGTGACAGTGATAGCAATCAGCCCCAGCATTTT
TRBV11-3	-	-	TRBJ2-7	CASSSGQSYEQYF	TGTGCCAGCAGCTCAGGACAGTCCTACGAGCAGTACTTC
TRBV6-5	few	-	TRBJ1-6	CASSPQGFNNSPLHF	TGTGCCAGCAGTCCCCAGGGGTTTAATAATTCACCCCTCCACTTT
TRBV5-4	few	TRBD2	TRBJ2-7	CASSGTSGASYEQYF	TGTGCCAGCAGCGGTACTAGCGGGGCCTCCTACGAGCAGTACTTC
TRBV7-8	once	-	TRBJ1-6	CASSLAGNSPLHF	TGTGCCAGCAGCTTAGCCGGGAATTCACCCCTCCACTTT
TRBV5-6	-	-	TRBJ2-7	CASSDTTGTYEQYF	TGTGCCAGCAGTGATACAACAGGGACCTACGAGCAGTACTTC
TRBV2	-	-	TRBJ2-3	CASSVDSLVLTDTQYF	TGTGCCAGCAGTGTAGACAGCCTCGTCCTCACAGATACGCAGTATTTT
TRBV2	-	-	TRBJ1-5	CASTPLGGATQPQHF	TGTGCCAGCACCCCATTGGGGGGGGCTACTCAGCCCCAGCATTTT
TRBV7-9	-	-	TRBJ2-1	CASSSAWRGWDEQFF	TGTGCCAGCAGCTCCGCCTGGAGAGGGTGGGATGAGCAGTTCTTC
TRBV7-9	-	-	TRBJ1-3	CASSLRGLVSGNTIYF	TGTGCCAGCAGCTTACGAGGGCTGGTGTCCGGAAACACCATATATTTT
TRBV5-1	-	TRBD2	TRBJ2-7	CASSGLAGAEQYF	TGCGCCAGCAGTGGTCTAGCGGGAGCCGAGCAGTACTTC
TRBV6-1	-	-	TRBJ2-7	CASTFGQAAYEQYF	TGTGCCAGCACCTTTGGACAAGCCGCCTACGAGCAGTACTTC
TRBV10-1	-	-	TRBJ1-2	CAGGRVRGYTF	TGCGCCGGGGGGAGAGTACGTGGCTACACCTTC
TRBV7-9	-	-	TRBJ2-7	CASSAGVSYEQYF	TGTGCCAGCAGCGCCGGGGTATCCTACGAGCAGTACTTC
TRBV6-1	-	-	TRBJ2-7	CASGQTFYEQYF	TGTGCCAGCGGACAAACTTTCTACGAGCAGTACTTC
TRBV11-3	-	TRBD1	TRBJ2-4	CASSLTGENIQYF	TGTGCCAGCAGCTTAACAGGGGAAAACATTCAGTACTTC
TRBV5-4	-	TRBD1	TRBJ1-3	CASSWDSNSGNTIYF	TGTGCCAGCAGCTGGGACAGTAACTCTGGAAACACCATATATTTT
TRBV9	-	-	TRBJ1-6	CASSVGWGEVASPLHF	TGTGCCAGCAGCGTAGGCTGGGGAGAGGTTGCTTCACCCCTCCACTTT
TRBV10-3	-	TRBD1	TRBJ1-5	CAISNRGANQPQHF	TGTGCCATCAGTAACAGGGGCGCCAATCAGCCCCAGCATTTT
TRBV28	few	TRBD1	TRBJ2-5	CASRWTGGETQYF	TGTGCCAGCAGGTGGACAGGGGGAGAGACCCAGTACTTC
TRBV28	-	-	TRBJ2-7	CASSLLREQYF	TGTGCCAGCAGTCTGCTACGCGAGCAGTACTTC
TRBV6-1	-	-	TRBJ2-7	CASSDRGGQRSYEQYF	TGTGCCAGCAGTGATAGGGGTGGGCAGCGATCCTACGAGCAGTACTTC
TRBV6-1	-	TRBD1	TRBJ1-2	CASSDGQVDYGYTF	TGTGCCAGCAGTGATGGACAGGTTGACTATGGCTACACCTTC